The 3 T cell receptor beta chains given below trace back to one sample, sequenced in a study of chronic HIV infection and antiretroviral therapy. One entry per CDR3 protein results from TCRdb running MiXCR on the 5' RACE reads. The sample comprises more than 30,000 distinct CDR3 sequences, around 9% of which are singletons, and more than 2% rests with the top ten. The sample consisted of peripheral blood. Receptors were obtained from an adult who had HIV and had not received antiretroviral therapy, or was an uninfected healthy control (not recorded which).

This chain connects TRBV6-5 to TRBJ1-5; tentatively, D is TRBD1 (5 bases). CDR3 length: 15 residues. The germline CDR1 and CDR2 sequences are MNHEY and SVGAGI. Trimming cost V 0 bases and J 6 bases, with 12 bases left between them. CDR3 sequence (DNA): TGTGCCAGCAGTTACTCGGCAGGGAGGAGTCAGCCCCAGCATTTT. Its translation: CASSYSAGRSQPQHF.

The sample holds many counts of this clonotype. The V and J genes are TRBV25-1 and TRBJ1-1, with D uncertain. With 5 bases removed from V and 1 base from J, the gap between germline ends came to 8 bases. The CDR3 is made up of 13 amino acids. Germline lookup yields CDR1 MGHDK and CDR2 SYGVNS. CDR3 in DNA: TGTGCCAGCAGTCTTCAAACGAACACTGAAGCTTTCTTT. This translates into CASSLQTNTEAFF.

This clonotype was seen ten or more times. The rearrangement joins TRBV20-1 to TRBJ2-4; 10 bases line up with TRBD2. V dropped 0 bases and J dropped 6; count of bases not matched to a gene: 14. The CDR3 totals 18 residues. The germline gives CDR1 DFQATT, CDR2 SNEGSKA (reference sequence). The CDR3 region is CSAREMGSLGTSANIQYF. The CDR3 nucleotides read TGCAGTGCTAGAGAGATGGGTTCACTTGGGACTAGCGCAAACATTCAGTACTTC.